The 25 T cell receptor beta chains below all came from one sample that was sequenced in a study of blood T cell repertoires in COVID-19. Profiling relied on immunoSEQ multiplex PCR, and the TCRdb table lists in-frame clones only, not all of them. Of over 250,000 clones detected, 83% appear once; the ten largest clones hold roughly a tenth. Sequenced sample: peripheral blood. Receptors were obtained from a woman aged 45-60 years who had recovered from COVID-19.

The chain carries TRBV19 and TRBJ1-1; D uncertain. Germline V gene sequence: CDR1 LNHDA, CDR2 SQIVND (reference sequence). The V and J ends lost 3 bases and 1 base respectively, with 15 bases between them. The CDR3 has 16 amino acids. The CDR3 is CASSIADWRRNTEAFF. CDR3 DNA sequence: TGTGCCAGTAGTATCGCGGATTGGAGGAGGAACACTGAAGCTTTCTTT.

The CDR3: CASSPQSGGRTDTQYF. CDR3 bases: TGTGCCAGCTCACCGCAGAGCGGGGGGCGCACAGATACGCAGTATTTT. This chain joins TRBV18 and TRBJ2-3, with 9 bases matching TRBD2. Germline-derived CDR1 and CDR2 are KGHSH and LQKENI. With 3 bases clipped from V and 1 base from J, the junction kept 5 bases outside the gene matches. CDR3 length: 16 amino acids.

This chain joins TRBV5-6 and TRBJ2-5, with 9 bases fitting TRBD1. Looked up from germline, CDR1 is SGHDT and CDR2 is YYEEEE. V shed 2 bases, J shed 3 bases, and the junction held 5 bases outside the gene matches. The CDR3 has 15 residues. The CDR3 loop reads CASSLPGQGEETQYF. In DNA form, the CDR3 reads TGTGCCAGCAGCTTACCGGGACAGGGTGAAGAGACCCAGTACTTC.

This sequence joins TRBV7-9 and TRBJ2-1; no clear D. Looked up from germline, CDR1 is SEHNR and CDR2 is FQNEAQ (reference sequence). V lost 5 bases to trimming and J lost 7 bases, with 9 bases between them. CDR3 length: 12 residues. CDR3 DNA sequence: TGTGCCAGCAGCCCCTTCCGGAATGAGCAGTTCTTC. The encoded protein is CASSPFRNEQFF.

The chain has TRBV28 and TRBJ2-5; 9 nucleotides line up with TRBD1. This CDR3 has 14 residues. Germline V CDR1 and CDR2: MDHEN, SYDVKM. The V gene end was trimmed by 4 bases and the J gene end by 3 bases; junction bases not matched to a gene: 3. CDR3 residues: CASSSGTGKETQYF. CDR3 DNA sequence: TGTGCCAGCAGTTCTGGGACAGGGAAAGAGACCCAGTACTTC.

V is TRBV3-1 (or the pseudogene TRBV3-2) and J is TRBJ2-1, with D possibly matching TRBD1 (5 bases). Looked up from germline, CDR1 is LGHDT and CDR2 is YNNKEL (reference sequence). Between the trimmed V and J ends, which lost 3 bases and 5 bases, there was a span of 17 bases. The CDR3 totals 16 residues. The CDR3 here is CASSHRGSRHNNEQFF. In nucleotides, the CDR3 is TGTGCCAGCAGCCATAGGGGTAGCCGACACAACAATGAGCAGTTCTTC.

V gene TRBV3-1 (or the pseudogene TRBV3-2) combines with J gene TRBJ2-2; D is unclear. The CDR3 runs 15 residues. The germline V gene has CDR1 LGHDT and CDR2 YNNKEL (reference sequence). The V end was cut by 1 base, the J end by 0 bases, with 6 bases between. In nucleotides, the CDR3 is TGTGCCAGCAGCCAAGTGTCAGCGAACACCGGGGAGCTGTTTTTT. It codes for CASSQVSANTGELFF.

This clone is a singleton in its sample. The chain employs TRBV4-1 and TRBJ1-1; TRBD1 agrees at 8 bases. This CDR3 comprises 15 residues. Germline loops: CDR1 MGHRA, CDR2 YSYEKL. The junction had 7 bases not matched to a gene; V was cut back by 0 bases and J by 7 bases. The CDR3 reads CASSQDRRGRDEAFF. CDR3 bases: TGCGCCAGCAGCCAAGATCGCAGGGGGCGCGATGAAGCTTTCTTT.

This sequence joins TRBV9 and TRBJ1-2; the match to TRBD1 covers 8 bases. After removal of 2 bases from V and 4 bases from J, the junction contained 10 bases not matched to a gene. The CDR3 consists of 16 residues. Germline V gives CDR1 SGDLS, CDR2 YYNGEE. The CDR3, as DNA: TGTGCCAGCAGCGTTGATCCAGGACAGGGTACCTATGGCTACACCTTC. Translation: CASSVDPGQGTYGYTF.

This chain connects TRBV11-2 to TRBJ1-1, with D uncertain. Germline loops: CDR1 SGHAT, CDR2 FQNNGV. The CDR3 contains 16 residues. With 1 base removed from V and 5 bases from J, the gap between germline ends came to 17 bases. The CDR3: CASSLGGREIVTEAFF. The CDR3 DNA reads as TGTGCCAGCAGCTTAGGAGGGAGGGAGATTGTAACTGAAGCTTTCTTT.

This sequence joins TRBV28 and TRBJ2-3; 11 nucleotides line up with TRBD2. Germline V lookup: CDR1 MDHEN, CDR2 SYDVKM. V lost 5 bases, J lost 6 bases, and 7 bases stayed unmatched. The CDR3 extends over 15 amino acids. The CDR3 sequence is CASSRLAGGGDTQYF. CDR3 nucleotide sequence: TGTGCCAGCAGTCGCTTAGCGGGAGGGGGGGATACGCAGTATTTT. The full variable domain, in which reference TRBV28 and TRBJ2-3 provide the parts outside the CDR3, is DVKVTQSSRYLVKRTGEKVFLECVQDMDHENMFWYRQDPGLGLRLIYFSYDVKMKEKGDIPEGYSVSREKKERFSLILESASTNQTSMYLCASSRLAGGGDTQYFGPGTRLTVL.

CDR3 region: CASSYSRAGELFF. CDR3 DNA sequence: TGTGCCAGCAGTTATTCACGGGCCGGGGAGCTGTTTTTT. V usage is TRBV6-5 and J usage is TRBJ2-2; D remains ambiguous. With 3 bases removed from V and 6 bases from J, the gap between germline ends came to 8 bases. The length of the CDR3 is 13 residues. The germline V gene has CDR1 MNHEY and CDR2 SVGAGI.

This clone was seen at least ten times. The V call is TRBV24-1, the J call TRBJ2-3; 13 nucleotides agree with TRBD2. J lost 3 bases, V lost 4 bases, and 6 bases had no gene match. Germline V gene data show CDR1 as KGHDR and CDR2 as SFDVKD. This CDR3 comprises 17 residues. Here the CDR3 DNA reads TGTGCCACCAGTGACCGTGGACTAGCGGGAGTTACAGATACGCAGTATTTT. Protein sequence: CATSDRGLAGVTDTQYF.

The V gene is TRBV24-1, the J gene TRBJ2-5; 9 nucleotides match TRBD1. Germline CDR1 is KGHDR and CDR2 is SFDVKD. The length of the CDR3 is 16 residues. The J segment lost 4 bases and the V segment lost 3 bases, leaving 8 bases of the junction unmatched. The CDR3 loop is CATSDPSGQGVETQYF. CDR3 in DNA: TGTGCCACCAGTGATCCCTCGGGACAGGGTGTAGAGACCCAGTACTTC.

The chain couples TRBV6-2 or TRBV6-3 to TRBJ1-1; maybe TRBD1 (5 bases). V lost 1 base, J lost 11 bases, and 14 bases lay in between. The germline V gene encodes CDR1 MNHEY and CDR2 SVGEGT. This CDR3 has 13 residues. DNA of the CDR3: TGTGCCAGCAGTTACTTTACAGGTGACGGGGCTTTCTTT. Translation: CASSYFTGDGAFF.

The chain recombines TRBV5-4 with TRBJ2-1, with 11 bases fitting TRBD2. Germline CDR1 SGHNT, CDR2 YYREEE (reference sequence). The CDR3 has 15 amino acids. After removal of 0 bases from V and 9 bases from J, the junction contained 5 bases not matched to a gene. For the CDR3, the DNA is TGTGCCAGCAGCTTGGGGACTAGCGGGTTAGGTGAGCAGTTCTTC. Translated: CASSLGTSGLGEQFF.

This clone was seen once. The chain joins TRBV6-6 to TRBJ1-1, with a tentative D call TRBD1 (6 bases). CDR1 is MNHNY and CDR2 is SVGAGI in the germline V gene (reference sequence). V was cut by 5 bases and J by 2 bases, with 15 bases left in between. This CDR3 is built from 15 residues. Here the CDR3 DNA reads TGTGCCAGCAGTGCCGACAGGAACCCCAACACTGAAGCTTTCTTT. This sequence encodes CASSADRNPNTEAFF.

The CDR3 bases are TGCGCCAGCAGCCAAGTAATCCGGGGTAACTCTCAGCCCCAGCATTTT. This gives the protein CASSQVIRGNSQPQHF. The V call is TRBV4-1, the J call TRBJ1-5; no reliable D call. The CDR3 has 16 amino acids. The germline CDR1 and CDR2 sequences are MGHRA and YSYEKL. Trimming cost V 1 base and J 6 bases, with 16 bases left between them.

The rearrangement joins TRBV5-1 to TRBJ2-1; 13 nucleotides agree with TRBD2. Trimming took 4 bases from V and 0 from J; bases not matched to a gene: 7. The CDR3 runs 18 residues. Germline values: CDR1 SGHRS, CDR2 YFSETQ. CDR3 nucleotide sequence: TGCGCCAGCAGCCCCACTAGCGGGGGGGGAGACTCCTACAATGAGCAGTTCTTC. Protein product: CASSPTSGGGDSYNEQFF. The full variable domain, its missing parts supplied by reference TRBV5-1 and TRBJ2-1, is KAGVTQTPRYLIKTRGQQVTLSCSPISGHRSVSWYQQTPGQGLQFLFEYFSETQRNKGNFPGRFSGRQFSNSRSEMNVSTLELGDSALYLCASSPTSGGGDSYNEQFFGPGTRLTVL.

V gene TRBV18 combines with J gene TRBJ2-7; the match to TRBD1 covers 11 bases. The V gene's germline CDR1 is KGHSH and CDR2 LQKENI. The V and J ends lost 0 bases and 3 bases, in that order; junction bases with no gene match: 7. The CDR3 is made up of 17 amino acids. The CDR3 loop is CASSPPHPGTGGYEQYF. CDR3 in DNA: TGTGCCAGCTCACCACCGCACCCCGGGACAGGGGGCTACGAGCAGTACTTC.

The gene calls are TRBV19 and TRBJ2-3, with TRBD2 matching over 8 bases. Trimming took 6 bases from V and 14 from J; bases not matched to a gene: 10. Looked up from germline, CDR1 is LNHDA and CDR2 is SQIVND (reference sequence). The CDR3 is made up of 12 amino acids. This chain's CDR3 is CASRTRAGLGYF. The CDR3 DNA sequence: TGTGCCAGTAGAACTCGGGCGGGACTAGGGTATTTT.

The chain has TRBV7-2 and TRBJ1-2, with TRBD1 matching 8 bases. The V and J ends lost 5 bases and 4 bases, in that order; junction bases with no gene match: 9. CDR1 is SGHTA, CDR2 FQGNSA, per germline. The CDR3 runs to 15 residues. The CDR3 bases are TGTGCCAGCAGCGGGCCGGGACAGGAGGGCTATGGCTACACCTTC. It specifies CASSGPGQEGYGYTF.

This rearrangement joins TRBV27 to TRBJ1-6; tentative D call: TRBD1 (5 bases). The CDR3 has 12 amino acids. V shed 4 bases and J shed 11 bases, with 9 bases lying between them. The germline gives CDR1 MNHEY, CDR2 SMNVEV (reference sequence). The CDR3 reads CASSSGLTPLHF. The CDR3 nucleotides are TGTGCCAGCAGTTCGGGACTTACACCCCTCCACTTT.

J is TRBJ2-3 and V is TRBV3-1 (or the pseudogene TRBV3-2); weak D call: TRBD2 (5 bases). Per the germline V gene, CDR1 is LGHDT and CDR2 is YNNKEL (reference sequence). This CDR3 contains 17 residues. V dropped 1 base and J dropped 3 bases, with 17 bases sitting between them. The DNA for the CDR3 is TGTGCCAGCAGCCAAGCTAGGACTCCTATAGGGACAGATACGCAGTATTTT. It is translated as CASSQARTPIGTDTQYF.

The V and J genes are TRBV7-2 and TRBJ1-2; 9 bases agree with TRBD1. Germline loops: CDR1 SGHTA, CDR2 FQGNSA. V dropped 5 bases and J dropped 8; count of bases not matched to a gene: 9. This CDR3 has 14 amino acids. The DNA of the CDR3 is TGTGCCAGCAGCCAATGGGGGACAGGGTTGGGCTACACCTTC. Residues: CASSQWGTGLGYTF.